This is a list of T cell receptor beta chains from one sample in a study of shared clonotypes between healthy human individuals. Sequencing used immunoSEQ multiplex PCR; TCRdb keeps in-frame clones, though not all of them. The sample contains 2 million to 3 million clones, 80% to 95% of which appear only once. The sample consisted of naive CD4+ T cells from PBMCs. The receptors were sampled from a man younger than 35 in good health. Some clones in this sample may be carry-over from other donors' samples. Each CDR3 is given with its conserved first and last residue. The D gene is left open where the match is weak. Rows give clone size only sometimes, using once, few, many, or a class for an expanded clone.

j_gene	len	d_gene	v_gene	abundance	CDR3nt	CDR3aa
TRBJ1-1	9	.	TRBV19	.	TGTGCCAGCGGACAGGAAGCTTTCTTT	CASGQEAFF
TRBJ2-7	13	TRBD2	TRBV6-6	.	TGTGCCAGCAGTACCAAAGGGGAGGGCGAGCAGTACTTC	CASSTKGEGEQYF
TRBJ2-1	14	TRBD2	TRBV9	.	TGTGCCACCGCCCCGGGGACTAGGGGAGATGAGCAGTTCTTC	CATAPGTRGDEQFF
TRBJ2-3	15	.	TRBV5-1	.	TGCGCCAGCAGCTTGGCCGACAGGAGCACAGATACGCAGTATTTT	CASSLADRSTDTQYF
TRBJ1-5	13	.	TRBV15	few	TGTGCCACCAGCAGAGATCTCAGCCAGCCCCAGCATTTT	CATSRDLSQPQHF
TRBJ2-2	17	.	TRBV7-8	.	TGTGCCAGCAGCTTATTCCTGGTTTTCAGTATTCCCGGGGAGCTGTTTTTT	CASSLFLVFSIPGELFF
TRBJ2-3	16	TRBD2	TRBV7-2	.	TGTGCCAGCAGCTGGGGACTAGCGGGGGCCACAGATACGCAGTATTTT	CASSWGLAGATDTQYF
TRBJ2-6	15	TRBD1	TRBV19	.	TGTGCCACAGGGACAGGGCCCTCTGGGGCCAACGTCCTGACTTTC	CATGTGPSGANVLTF
TRBJ2-7	14	.	TRBV19	.	TGTGCCAGTAGTTCCCACCGCGTCGGGTACGAGCAGTACTTC	CASSSHRVGYEQYF
TRBJ2-5	13	.	TRBV2	.	TGTGCCAGCAGTCCGTGGGTCGCGGAGACCCAGTACTTC	CASSPWVAETQYF
TRBJ1-2	14	TRBD1	TRBV5-1	.	TGCGCCAGCAGTTACGGGGACAGGGTTGATGGCTACACCTTC	CASSYGDRVDGYTF
TRBJ2-1	16	TRBD2	TRBV11-3	.	TGTGCCAGCAGCTTAGATCGGGGACTAGCGGGGAATGAGCAGTTCTTC	CASSLDRGLAGNEQFF
TRBJ1-2	14	.	TRBV28	.	TGTGCCAGCAGTCTGTTCGGGGATTACTATGGCTACACCTTC	CASSLFGDYYGYTF
TRBJ2-7	13	.	TRBV11-3	once	TGTGCCAGCAGCTCCGATAACATGAACGAGCAGTACTTC	CASSSDNMNEQYF
TRBJ2-7	15	.	TRBV7-2	.	TGTGCCAGCAGCCTCGAGGGGCTAGGGGTTCACGAGCAGTACTTC	CASSLEGLGVHEQYF
TRBJ2-7	14	TRBD2	TRBV28	.	TGTGCCAGCAGTCAGTGGGGACTAGCGTACGAGCAGTACTTC	CASSQWGLAYEQYF
TRBJ1-3	15	TRBD1	TRBV5-1	.	TGCGCCAGCAGCTTGATCGGGACAGGTAGAAACACCATATATTTT	CASSLIGTGRNTIYF
TRBJ1-5	17	.	TRBV21-1	.	TGTGCCAGCAGCGGGCAGGGTGCTCCTTATAGCAATCAGCCCCAGCATTTT	CASSGQGAPYSNQPQHF